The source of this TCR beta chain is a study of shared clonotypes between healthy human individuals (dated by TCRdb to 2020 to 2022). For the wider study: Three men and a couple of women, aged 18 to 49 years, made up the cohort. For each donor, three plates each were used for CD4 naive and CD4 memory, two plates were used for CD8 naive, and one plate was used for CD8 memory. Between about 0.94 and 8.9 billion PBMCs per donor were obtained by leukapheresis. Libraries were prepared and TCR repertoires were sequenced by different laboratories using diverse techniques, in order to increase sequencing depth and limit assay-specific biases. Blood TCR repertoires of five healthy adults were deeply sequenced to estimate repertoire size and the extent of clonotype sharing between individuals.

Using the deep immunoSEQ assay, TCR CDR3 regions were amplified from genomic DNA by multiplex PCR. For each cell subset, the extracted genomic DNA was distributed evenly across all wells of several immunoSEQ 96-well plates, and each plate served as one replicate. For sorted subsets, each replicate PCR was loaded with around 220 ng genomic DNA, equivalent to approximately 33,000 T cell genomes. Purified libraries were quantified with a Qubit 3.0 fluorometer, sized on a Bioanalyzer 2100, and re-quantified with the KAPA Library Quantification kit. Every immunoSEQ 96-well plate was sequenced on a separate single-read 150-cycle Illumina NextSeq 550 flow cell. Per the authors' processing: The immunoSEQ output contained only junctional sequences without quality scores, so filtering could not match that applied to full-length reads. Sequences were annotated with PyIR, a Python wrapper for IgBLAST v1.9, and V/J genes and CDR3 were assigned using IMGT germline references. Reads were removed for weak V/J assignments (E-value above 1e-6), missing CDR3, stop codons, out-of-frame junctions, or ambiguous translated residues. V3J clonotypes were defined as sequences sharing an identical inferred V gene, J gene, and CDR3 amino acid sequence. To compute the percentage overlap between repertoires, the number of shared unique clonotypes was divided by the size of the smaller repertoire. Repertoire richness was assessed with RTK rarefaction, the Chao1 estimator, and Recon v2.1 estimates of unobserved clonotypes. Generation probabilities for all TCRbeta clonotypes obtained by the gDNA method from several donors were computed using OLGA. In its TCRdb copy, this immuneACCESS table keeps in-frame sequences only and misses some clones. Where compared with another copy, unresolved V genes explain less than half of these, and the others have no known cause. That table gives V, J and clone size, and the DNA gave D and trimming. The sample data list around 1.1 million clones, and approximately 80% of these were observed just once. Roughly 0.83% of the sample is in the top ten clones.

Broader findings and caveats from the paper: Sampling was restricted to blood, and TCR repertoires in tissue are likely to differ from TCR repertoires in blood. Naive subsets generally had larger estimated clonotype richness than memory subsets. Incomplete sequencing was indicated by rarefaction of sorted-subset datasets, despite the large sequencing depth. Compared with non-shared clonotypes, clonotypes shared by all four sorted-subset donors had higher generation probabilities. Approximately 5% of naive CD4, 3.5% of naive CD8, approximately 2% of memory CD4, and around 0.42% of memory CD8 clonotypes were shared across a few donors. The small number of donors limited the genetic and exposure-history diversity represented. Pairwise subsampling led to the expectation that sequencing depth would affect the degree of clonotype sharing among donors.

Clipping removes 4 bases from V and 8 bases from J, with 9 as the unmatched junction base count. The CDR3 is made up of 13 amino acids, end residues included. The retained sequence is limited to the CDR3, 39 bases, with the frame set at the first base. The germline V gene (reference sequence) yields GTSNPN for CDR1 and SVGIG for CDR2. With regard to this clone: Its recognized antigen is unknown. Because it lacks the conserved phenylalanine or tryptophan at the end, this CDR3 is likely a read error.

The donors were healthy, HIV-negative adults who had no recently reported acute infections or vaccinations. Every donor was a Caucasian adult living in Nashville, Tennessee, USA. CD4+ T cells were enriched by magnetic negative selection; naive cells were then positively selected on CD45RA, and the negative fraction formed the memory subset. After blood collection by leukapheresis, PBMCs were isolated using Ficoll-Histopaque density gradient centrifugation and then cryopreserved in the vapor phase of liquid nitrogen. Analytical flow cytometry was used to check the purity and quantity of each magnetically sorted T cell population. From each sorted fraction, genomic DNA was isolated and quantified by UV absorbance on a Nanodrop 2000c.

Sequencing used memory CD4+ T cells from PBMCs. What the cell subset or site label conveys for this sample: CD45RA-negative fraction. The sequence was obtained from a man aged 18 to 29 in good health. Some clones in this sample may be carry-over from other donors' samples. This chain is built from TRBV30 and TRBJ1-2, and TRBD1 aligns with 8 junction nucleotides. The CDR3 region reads CAWIRDRPYGYTI. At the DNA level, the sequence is TGTGCCTGGATAAGGGACAGGCCCTACGGCTACACCATC.